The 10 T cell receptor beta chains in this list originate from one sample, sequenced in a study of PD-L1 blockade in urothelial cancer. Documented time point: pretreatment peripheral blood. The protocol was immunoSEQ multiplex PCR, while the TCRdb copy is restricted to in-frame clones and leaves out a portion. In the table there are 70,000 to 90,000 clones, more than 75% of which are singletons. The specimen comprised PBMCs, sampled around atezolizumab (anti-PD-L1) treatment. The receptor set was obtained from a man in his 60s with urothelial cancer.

CDR3 sequence reads: CASSSASGFYNEQFF. CDR3 nucleotides: TGTGCCAGCAGCTCTGCTAGCGGGTTCTACAATGAGCAGTTCTTC. The V and J genes are TRBV11-2 and TRBJ2-1; TRBD2 agrees at 8 bases. From germline, CDR1 is SGHAT and CDR2 FQNNGV. The CDR3 length is 15 residues. V shed 4 bases, J shed 3 bases, and the junction held 5 bases outside the gene matches.

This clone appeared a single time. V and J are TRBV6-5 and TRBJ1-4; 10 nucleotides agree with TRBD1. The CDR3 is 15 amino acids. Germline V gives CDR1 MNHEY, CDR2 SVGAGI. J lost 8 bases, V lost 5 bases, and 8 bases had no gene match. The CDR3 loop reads CASSKPPGQGEKLFF. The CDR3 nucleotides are TGTGCCAGCAGTAAACCGCCGGGACAGGGGGAAAAACTGTTTTTT.

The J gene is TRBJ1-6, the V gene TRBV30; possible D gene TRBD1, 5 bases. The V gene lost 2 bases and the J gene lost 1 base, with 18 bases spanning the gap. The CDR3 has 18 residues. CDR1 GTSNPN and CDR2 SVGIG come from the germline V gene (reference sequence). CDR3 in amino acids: CAWSSSLGGKSYNSPLHF. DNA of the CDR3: TGTGCCTGGAGTTCTTCTCTCGGGGGGAAGTCCTATAATTCACCCCTCCACTTT. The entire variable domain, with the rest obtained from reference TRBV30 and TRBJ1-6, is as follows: SQTIHQWPATLVQPVGSPLSLECTVEGTSNPNLYWYRQAAGRGLQLLFYSVGIGQISSEVPQNLSASRPQDRQFILSSKKLLLSDSGFYLCAWSSSLGGKSYNSPLHFGNGTRLTVT.

The CDR3 spells CASSVVPAGSYEQYF. The CDR3, as DNA: TGTGCCAGCAGCGTAGTGCCAGCGGGATCCTACGAGCAGTACTTC. The rearrangement uses TRBV9 and TRBJ2-7, with TRBD2 matching 7 bases. The CDR3 runs to 15 residues. Per the germline V gene, CDR1 is SGDLS and CDR2 is YYNGEE. With V trimmed by 0 bases and J by 1 base, 4 bases remained unmatched.

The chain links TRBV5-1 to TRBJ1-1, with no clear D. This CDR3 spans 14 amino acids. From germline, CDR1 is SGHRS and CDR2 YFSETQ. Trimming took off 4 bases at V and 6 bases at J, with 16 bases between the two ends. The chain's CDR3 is CASSRQQAAAEAFF. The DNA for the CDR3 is TGCGCCAGCAGCAGACAACAAGCCGCAGCTGAAGCTTTCTTT.

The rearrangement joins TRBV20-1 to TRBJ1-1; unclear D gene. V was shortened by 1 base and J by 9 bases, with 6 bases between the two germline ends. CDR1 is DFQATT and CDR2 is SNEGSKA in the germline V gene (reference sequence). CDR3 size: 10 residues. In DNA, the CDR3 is TGCAGTGCTAGAGCCCTTCAAGCTTTCTTT. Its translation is CSARALQAFF.

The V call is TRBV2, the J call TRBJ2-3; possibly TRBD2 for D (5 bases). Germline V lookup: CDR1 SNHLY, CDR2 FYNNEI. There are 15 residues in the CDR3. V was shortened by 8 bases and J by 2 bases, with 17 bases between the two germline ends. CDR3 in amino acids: CASDPQGLFTDTQYF. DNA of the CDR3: TGTGCCAGCGACCCCCAAGGACTTTTCACAGATACGCAGTATTTT.

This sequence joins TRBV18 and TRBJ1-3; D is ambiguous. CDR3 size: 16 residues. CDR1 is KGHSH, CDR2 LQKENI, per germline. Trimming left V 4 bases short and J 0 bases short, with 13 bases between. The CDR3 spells CASSLQTLYSGNTIYF. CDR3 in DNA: TGTGCCAGCTCACTCCAGACACTCTACTCTGGAAACACCATATATTTT.

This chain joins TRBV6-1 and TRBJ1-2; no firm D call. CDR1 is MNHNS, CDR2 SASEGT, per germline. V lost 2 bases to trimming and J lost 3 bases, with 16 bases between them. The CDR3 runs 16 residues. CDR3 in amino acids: CASSELLGRFDYGYTF. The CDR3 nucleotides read TGTGCCAGCAGTGAATTGTTGGGGAGGTTCGACTATGGCTACACCTTC.

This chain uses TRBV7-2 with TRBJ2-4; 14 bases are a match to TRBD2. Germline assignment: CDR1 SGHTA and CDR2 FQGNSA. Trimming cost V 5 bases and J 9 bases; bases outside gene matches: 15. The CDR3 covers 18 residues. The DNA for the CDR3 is TGTGCCAGCAGCGTACCGGGACTAGCGGGAGAGGCTAAACTCATTCAGTACTTC. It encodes CASSVPGLAGEAKLIQYF.